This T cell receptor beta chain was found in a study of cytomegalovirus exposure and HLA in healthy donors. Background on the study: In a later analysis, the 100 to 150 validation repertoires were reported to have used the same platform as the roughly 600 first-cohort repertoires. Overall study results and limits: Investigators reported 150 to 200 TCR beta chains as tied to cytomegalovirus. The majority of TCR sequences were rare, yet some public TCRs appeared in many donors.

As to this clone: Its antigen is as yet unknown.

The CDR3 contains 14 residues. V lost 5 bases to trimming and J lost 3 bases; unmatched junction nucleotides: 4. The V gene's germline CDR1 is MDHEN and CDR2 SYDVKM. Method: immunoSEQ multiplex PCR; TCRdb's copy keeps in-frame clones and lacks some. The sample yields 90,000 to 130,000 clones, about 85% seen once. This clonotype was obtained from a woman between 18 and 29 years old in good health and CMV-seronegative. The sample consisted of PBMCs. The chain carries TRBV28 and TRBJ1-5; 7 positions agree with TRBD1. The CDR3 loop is CASSPGGPNQPQHF. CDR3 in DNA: TGTGCCAGCAGTCCAGGGGGACCCAATCAGCCCCAGCATTTT.